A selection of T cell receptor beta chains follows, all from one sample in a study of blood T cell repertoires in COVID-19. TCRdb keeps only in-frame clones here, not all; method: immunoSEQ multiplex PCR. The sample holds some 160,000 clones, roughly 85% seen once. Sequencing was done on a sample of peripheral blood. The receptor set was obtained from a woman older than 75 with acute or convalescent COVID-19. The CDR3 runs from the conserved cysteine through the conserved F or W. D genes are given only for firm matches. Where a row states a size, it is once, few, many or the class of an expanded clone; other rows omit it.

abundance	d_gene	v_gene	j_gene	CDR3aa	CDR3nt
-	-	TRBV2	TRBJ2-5	CASSERRYQETQYF	TGTGCCAGCAGTGAACGCAGGTACCAAGAGACCCAGTACTTC
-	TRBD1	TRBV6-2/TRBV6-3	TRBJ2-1	CASSTGTGGLNEQFF	TGTGCCAGCAGTACCGGGACAGGGGGCTTAAATGAGCAGTTCTTC
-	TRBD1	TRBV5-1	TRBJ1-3	CASSLAGGGNTIYF	TGCGCCAGCAGCTTGGCAGGGGGTGGAAACACCATATATTTT
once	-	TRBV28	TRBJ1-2	CASSPGGRARGYTF	TGTGCCAGCAGTCCCGGGGGACGTGCACGAGGCTACACCTTC
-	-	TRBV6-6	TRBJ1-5	CASSFFTGSRNQPQHF	TGTGCCAGCAGTTTCTTTACAGGGTCGCGCAATCAGCCCCAGCATTTT
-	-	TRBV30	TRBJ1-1	CAWRKLRTDNTEAFF	TGTGCCTGGAGAAAACTAAGGACAGATAACACTGAAGCTTTCTTT
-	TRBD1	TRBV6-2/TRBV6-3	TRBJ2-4	CASSYRWTGTLAKNIQYF	TGTGCCAGCAGTTACAGATGGACAGGAACCTTAGCCAAAAACATTCAGTACTTC
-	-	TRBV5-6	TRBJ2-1	CASSLLLALDNEQFF	TGTGCCAGCAGCTTGCTCCTGGCTCTAGACAATGAGCAGTTCTTC
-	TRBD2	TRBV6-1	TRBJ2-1	CASSDGLAPYNEQFF	TGTGCCAGCAGTGATGGACTAGCGCCATACAATGAGCAGTTCTTC
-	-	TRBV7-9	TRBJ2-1	CASSLVELPPYNEQFF	TGTGCCAGCAGCTTAGTGGAACTACCCCCGTACAATGAGCAGTTCTTC
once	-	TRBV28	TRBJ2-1	CASSAWDNSYNEQFF	TGTGCCAGCAGTGCCTGGGACAACTCGTACAATGAGCAGTTCTTC
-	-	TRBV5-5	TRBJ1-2	CASSLADSYGYTF	TGTGCCAGCAGCTTGGCTGACAGCTATGGCTACACCTTC
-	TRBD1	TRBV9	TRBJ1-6	CASSVGTGDSPLHF	TGTGCCAGCAGCGTCGGGACAGGGGATTCACCCCTCCACTTT
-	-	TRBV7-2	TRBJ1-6	CASSYRVLGYNSPLHF	TGTGCCAGCAGCTACAGGGTACTGGGATATAATTCACCCCTCCACTTT
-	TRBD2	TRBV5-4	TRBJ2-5	CASSLLRGGQETQYF	TGTGCCAGCAGCTTGTTGCGGGGGGGCCAAGAGACCCAGTACTTC
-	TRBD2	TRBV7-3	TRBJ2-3	CASSPGLAEDTQYF	TGTGCCAGCAGCCCGGGACTAGCGGAGGATACGCAGTATTTT